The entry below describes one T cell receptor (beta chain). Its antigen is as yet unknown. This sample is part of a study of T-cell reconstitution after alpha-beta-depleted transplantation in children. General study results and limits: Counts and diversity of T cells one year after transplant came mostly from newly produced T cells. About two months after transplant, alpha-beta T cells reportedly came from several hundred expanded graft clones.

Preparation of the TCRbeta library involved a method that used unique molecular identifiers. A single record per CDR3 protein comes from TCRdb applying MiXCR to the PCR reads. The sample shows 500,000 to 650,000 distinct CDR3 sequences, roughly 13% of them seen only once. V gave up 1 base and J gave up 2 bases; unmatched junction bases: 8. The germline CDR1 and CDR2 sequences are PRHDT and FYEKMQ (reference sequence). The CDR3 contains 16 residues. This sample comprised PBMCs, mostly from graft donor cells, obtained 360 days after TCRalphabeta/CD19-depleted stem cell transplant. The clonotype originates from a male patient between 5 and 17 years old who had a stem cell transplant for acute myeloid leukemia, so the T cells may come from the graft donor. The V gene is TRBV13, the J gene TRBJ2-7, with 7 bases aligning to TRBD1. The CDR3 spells CASSLVNRQGPYEQYF. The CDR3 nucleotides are TGTGCCAGCAGCTTAGTCAACCGACAGGGCCCCTACGAGCAGTACTTC.